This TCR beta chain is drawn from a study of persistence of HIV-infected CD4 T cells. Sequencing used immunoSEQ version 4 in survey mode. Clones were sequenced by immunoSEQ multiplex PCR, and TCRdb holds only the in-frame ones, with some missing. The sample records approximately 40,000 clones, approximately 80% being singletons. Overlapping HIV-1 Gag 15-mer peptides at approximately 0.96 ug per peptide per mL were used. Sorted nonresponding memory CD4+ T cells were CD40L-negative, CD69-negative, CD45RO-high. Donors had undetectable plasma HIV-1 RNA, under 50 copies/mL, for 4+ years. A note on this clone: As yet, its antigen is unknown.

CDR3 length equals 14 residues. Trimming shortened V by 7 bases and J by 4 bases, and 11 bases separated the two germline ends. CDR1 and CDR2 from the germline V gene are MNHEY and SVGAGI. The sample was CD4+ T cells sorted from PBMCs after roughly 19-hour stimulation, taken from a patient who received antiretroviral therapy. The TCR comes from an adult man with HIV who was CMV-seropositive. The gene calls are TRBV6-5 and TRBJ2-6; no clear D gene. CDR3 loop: CASNSESGANVLTF. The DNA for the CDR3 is TGTGCCAGCAATTCAGAGTCCGGGGCCAACGTCCTGACTTTC.